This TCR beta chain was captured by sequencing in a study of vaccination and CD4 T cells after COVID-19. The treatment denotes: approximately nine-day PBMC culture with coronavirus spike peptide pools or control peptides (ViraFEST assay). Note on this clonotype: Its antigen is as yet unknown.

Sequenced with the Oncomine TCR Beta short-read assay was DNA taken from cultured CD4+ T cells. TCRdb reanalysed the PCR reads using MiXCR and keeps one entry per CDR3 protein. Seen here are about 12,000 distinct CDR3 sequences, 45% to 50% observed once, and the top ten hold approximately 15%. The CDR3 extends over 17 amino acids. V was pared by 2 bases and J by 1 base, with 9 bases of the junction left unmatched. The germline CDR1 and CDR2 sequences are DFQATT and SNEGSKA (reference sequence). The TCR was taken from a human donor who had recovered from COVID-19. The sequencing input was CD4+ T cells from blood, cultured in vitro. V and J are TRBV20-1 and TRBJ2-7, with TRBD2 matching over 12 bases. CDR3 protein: CSARSAETSGRSYEQYF. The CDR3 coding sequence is TGCAGTGCTAGATCTGCCGAAACTAGCGGGAGGTCCTACGAGCAGTACTTC.